Shown below are 23 T cell receptor beta chains from a single sample sequenced in a study of T cell changes during pregnancy in multiple sclerosis. Generated by immunoSEQ multiplex PCR, the TCRdb table keeps only in-frame clones and is missing some. The data contain some 77,000 clones, over 85% of them seen just once; the ten biggest clones take up roughly 0.21%. The sequences come from CD4+ T cells from peripheral blood mononuclear cells, collected before pregnancy. These receptors were taken from a female donor with multiple sclerosis, enrolled in a pregnancy study.

This clone was seen just once. The rearrangement uses TRBV29-1 and TRBJ2-7; TRBD1 aligns across 10 bases. This CDR3 is built from 12 residues. Germline V lookup: CDR1 SQVTM, CDR2 ANQGSEA. The ends lost 7 bases at V and 5 bases at J; junction bases unmatched: 5. This CDR3 reads CSGGQGNNEQYF. DNA of the CDR3: TGCAGCGGGGGACAGGGGAACAACGAGCAGTACTTC.

The V gene is TRBV5-1, the J gene TRBJ1-2; D gene uncertain. V was clipped by 1 base and J by 2 bases, with 3 bases between them. The CDR3 runs 12 residues. Germline CDR1 reads SGHRS; CDR2 reads YFSETQ. CDR3 residues: CASSLPNYGYTF. The CDR3 nucleotides read TGCGCCAGCAGCTTGCCAAACTATGGCTACACCTTC.

The chain joins TRBV19 to TRBJ1-3, with TRBD1 identical over 10 bases. Germline V lookup: CDR1 LNHDA, CDR2 SQIVND (reference sequence). The V and J ends lost 7 bases and 4 bases, in that order; junction bases with no gene match: 4. The CDR3 sequence is 14 residues long. The CDR3 loop reads CASTPTGGGNTIYF. CDR3 sequence (DNA): TGTGCCAGTACCCCGACAGGGGGCGGAAACACCATATATTTT.

V usage is TRBV4-2 and J usage is TRBJ2-2; no clear D. Germline lookup yields CDR1 LGHNA and CDR2 YNFKEQ. V dropped 0 bases and J dropped 4 bases, with 6 bases sitting between them. This CDR3 is built from 14 residues. CDR3 sequence: CASSQDGRTGELFF. CDR3 nucleotide sequence: TGTGCCAGCAGCCAAGATGGGCGCACCGGGGAGCTGTTTTTT.

The chain recombines TRBV28 with TRBJ2-1; possibly TRBD2 for D (5 bases). Germline loops: CDR1 MDHEN, CDR2 SYDVKM. Trimming cost V 1 base and J 15 bases, with 28 bases left between them. The CDR3 totals 17 residues. CDR3 amino acids: CASSLYPRVSTLVCRFF. In DNA form, the CDR3 reads TGTGCCAGCAGTTTATACCCCCGGGTAAGTACACTAGTTTGTCGGTTCTTC. Full variable domain (missing parts from reference TRBV28 and TRBJ2-1): DVKVTQSSRYLVKRTGEKVFLECVQDMDHENMFWYRQDPGLGLRLIYFSYDVKMKEKGDIPEGYSVSREKKERFSLILESASTNQTSMYLCASSLYPRVSTLVCRFFGPGTRLTVL.

This chain links TRBV7-9 with TRBJ2-1; D is uncertain. V dropped 1 base and J dropped 5 bases, with 6 bases sitting between them. The germline V gene has CDR1 SEHNR and CDR2 FQNEAQ (reference sequence). This CDR3 has 13 amino acids. DNA for the CDR3: TGTGCCAGCAGCTTAGAAATCAACAATGAGCAGTTCTTC. Translated, it gives CASSLEINNEQFF.

The V gene is TRBV29-1, the J gene TRBJ2-7, with a weak D call TRBD1 (5 bases). V was trimmed by 2 bases and J by 6 bases, leaving 14 bases between them. This CDR3 has 13 amino acids. The germline V gene encodes CDR1 SQVTM and CDR2 ANQGSEA. The CDR3 loop reads CSVETQGGGEQYF. DNA of the CDR3: TGCAGCGTTGAAACCCAGGGTGGCGGCGAGCAGTACTTC.

This clone was seen just once. This chain joins TRBV2 and TRBJ2-1; perhaps TRBD2 as D (5 bases). V gave up 6 bases and J gave up 2 bases, with 5 bases separating them. This CDR3 has 12 residues. From germline, CDR1 is SNHLY and CDR2 FYNNEI. This chain's CDR3 is CASRRAYNEQFF. In DNA form, the CDR3 reads TGTGCCAGCAGGAGGGCCTACAATGAGCAGTTCTTC.

V and J are TRBV7-7 and TRBJ2-2, with 11 nucleotides matching TRBD2. The V gene's germline CDR1 is SSHAT and CDR2 FNYEAQ (reference sequence). This CDR3 comprises 17 residues. The J segment lost 0 bases and the V segment lost 5 bases, leaving 5 bases of the junction unmatched. Written as DNA, the CDR3 is TGTGCCAGCAGCCCGACTAGCGGGGCTACGAACACCGGGGAGCTGTTTTTT. It is translated as CASSPTSGATNTGELFF.

J is TRBJ2-1 and V is TRBV6-1; TRBD2 matches 8 bases. The CDR3 extends over 16 amino acids. Germline values: CDR1 MNHNS, CDR2 SASEGT. The V and J ends lost 3 bases and 0 bases, in that order; junction bases with no gene match: 4. CDR3 in DNA: TGTGCCAGCAGTGAGGTAGCGGGAAGCTCCTACAATGAGCAGTTCTTC. As protein: CASSEVAGSSYNEQFF.

This sequence joins TRBV6-5 and TRBJ1-1; 8 nucleotides line up with TRBD1. J gave up 1 base and V 4 bases, and 5 bases lay outside the gene matches. Germline CDR1 reads MNHEY; CDR2 reads SVGAGI. The CDR3 is made up of 15 amino acids. CDR3 bases: TGTGCCAGCAGTTTCAGGGGGCTAGGGAACACTGAAGCTTTCTTT. Its translation is CASSFRGLGNTEAFF.

V usage is TRBV28 and J usage is TRBJ1-5; 7 positions match TRBD1. Germline assignment: CDR1 MDHEN and CDR2 SYDVKM. This CDR3 contains 15 residues. With 5 bases clipped from V and 9 bases from J, the junction kept 13 bases outside the gene matches. CDR3 nucleotide sequence: TGTGCCAGCAGTAAGGGACAGCGGATTATCTCGCCCCAGCATTTT. Encoded protein: CASSKGQRIISPQHF.

This clone was seen only a few times. Here the CDR3 reads CASSQDRAGTDNEKLFF. The CDR3 nucleotides read TGCGCCAGCAGCCAAGATAGGGCGGGGACAGATAATGAAAAACTGTTTTTT. V and J are TRBV4-1 and TRBJ1-4; 7 bases are a match to TRBD1. The V gene end was trimmed by 0 bases and the J gene end by 4 bases; junction bases not matched to a gene: 8. Germline V gene lookup returns CDR1 MGHRA and CDR2 YSYEKL. This CDR3 contains 17 residues.

This rearrangement joins TRBV30 to TRBJ2-7; D is undetermined. Germline CDR1 GTSNPN, CDR2 SVGIG (reference sequence). This CDR3 contains 12 residues. V lost 7 bases, J lost 2 bases, and 12 bases lay in between. As DNA, the CDR3 is TGTGCCTTGACGGTTGGGCCCTACGAGCAGTACTTC. Translation gives CALTVGPYEQYF.

The rearrangement links TRBV29-1 to TRBJ1-1; 8 nucleotides align to TRBD1. V lost 6 bases, J lost 5 bases, and 11 bases stayed unmatched. The CDR3 loop spans 14 amino acids. Looked up from germline, CDR1 is SQVTM and CDR2 is ANQGSEA. CDR3 residues: CSVSGGAWNTEAFF. CDR3 DNA sequence: TGCAGCGTGTCAGGGGGCGCTTGGAATACTGAAGCTTTCTTT.

The chain carries TRBV27 and TRBJ1-5, with 8 positions matching TRBD1. The CDR3 is 13 residues long. J lost 6 bases, V lost 3 bases, and 1 base had no gene match. Germline assignment: CDR1 MNHEY and CDR2 SMNVEV (reference sequence). CDR3 sequence reads: CASSLDRAQPQHF. The CDR3 nucleotides read TGTGCCAGCAGTTTGGACAGGGCTCAGCCCCAGCATTTT.

The chain joins TRBV18 to TRBJ1-2; 10 bases are shared with TRBD1. V lost 3 bases to trimming and J lost 6 bases; unmatched junction nucleotides: 4. Germline V lookup: CDR1 KGHSH, CDR2 LQKENI. The CDR3 covers 14 residues. CDR3 coding DNA: TGTGCCAGCTCACCGGGACAGGGGACGGATGGCTACACCTTC. Translation gives CASSPGQGTDGYTF.

This chain uses TRBV19 with TRBJ2-3, with a possible D match to TRBD1 (5 bases). The V gene lost 3 bases and the J gene lost 1 base, with 11 bases spanning the gap. Germline loops: CDR1 LNHDA, CDR2 SQIVND (reference sequence). This CDR3 has 15 residues. CDR3 protein: CASSIRTGRTDTQYF. The CDR3 nucleotides read TGTGCCAGTAGTATCAGAACAGGCCGCACAGATACGCAGTATTTT.

The chain carries TRBV7-9 and TRBJ2-1; TRBD2 matches 11 bases. The germline gives CDR1 SEHNR, CDR2 FQNEAQ (reference sequence). This CDR3 comprises 15 residues. V gave up 2 bases and J gave up 7 bases; unmatched junction bases: 4. The CDR3 reads CASSLTSGRKNEQFF. The CDR3 region has the DNA TGTGCCAGCAGCTTAACTAGCGGGAGAAAGAATGAGCAGTTCTTC.

The V gene is TRBV30, the J gene TRBJ1-1, with a possible D match to TRBD1 (5 bases). Germline CDR1 and CDR2: GTSNPN and SVGIG (reference sequence). This CDR3 is 12 amino acids long. CDR3 sequence reads: CGHKPRGTEAFF. The DNA for the CDR3 is TGTGGTCACAAACCAAGGGGAACTGAAGCTTTCTTT. Drawing the rest from reference TRBV30 and TRBJ1-1, the complete variable domain is SQTIHQWPATLVQPVGSPLSLECTVEGTSNPNLYWYRQAAGRGLQLLFYSVGIGQISSEVPQNLSASRPQDRQFILSSKKLLLSDSGFYLCGHKPRGTEAFFGQGTRLTVV.

In this sample, this clone turned up a few times. V usage is TRBV30 and J usage is TRBJ1-1; D call uncertain. CDR1 GTSNPN and CDR2 SVGIG come from the germline V gene (reference sequence). The CDR3 has 14 residues. V lost 4 bases, J lost 5 bases, and 17 bases lay in between. The CDR3 is CAWKSEAGRTEAFF. The CDR3 DNA reads as TGTGCCTGGAAAAGTGAGGCTGGGAGGACTGAAGCTTTCTTT.

J is TRBJ2-1 and V is TRBV2; D is possibly TRBD1 (6 bases). V lost 7 bases, J lost 4 bases, and 14 bases lay in between. Germline CDR1 is SNHLY and CDR2 is FYNNEI. The CDR3 covers 14 residues. The CDR3 reads CASTDNRAYNEQFF. CDR3 in DNA: TGTGCCAGCACCGATAACAGGGCGTACAATGAGCAGTTCTTC.

This sequence joins TRBV19 and TRBJ1-1; TRBD1 matches 7 bases. CDR1 LNHDA and CDR2 SQIVND come from the germline V gene (reference sequence). V was pared by 9 bases and J by 1 base, with 5 bases of the junction left unmatched. The CDR3 is 13 residues long. DNA for the CDR3: TGTGCCAGCAACAGGGGCCGGAACACTGAAGCTTTCTTT. Translating it yields CASNRGRNTEAFF.